This TCR beta chain was observed in a study of T cell responses to AZD1222 COVID-19 vaccine listed by TCRdb under 2021. Background for the entire study: AZD1222 recipients with second doses at about 4 weeks or about 12 weeks were pooled, because spike-specific TCR depth and breadth did not differ between schedules. A total of 233 trial participants underwent TCR sequencing, of whom 200 to 220 received two doses of AZD1222 and about 25 received two doses of the MenACWY control vaccine. Trial participants were enrolled by age into subgroups of 18-55, 56-69 and 70-plus years, and roughly 150, 30 and 60 TCR-sequenced participants, respectively, were included in these subgroups.

Relative to germline, V is 3 bases shorter and J is 7 bases shorter, with 10 bases between their ends. Including the terminal cysteine and phenylalanine, the CDR3 comprises 12 residues. Only CDR3 DNA remains: 36 bases, in frame from the first base. CDR1 LGHDT and CDR2 YNNKEL were looked up in the germline V gene (reference sequence). What the study reported, not specific to this receptor: Conclusions about previously exposed vaccinees are limited, since just a handful of AZD1222 recipients were seropositive for SARS-CoV-2 at baseline. Participants were mostly white British and included more females than males, and it was suggested by the authors that clonal diversity may have been underestimated. Because no samples from the day 14 peak response were available, repertoires could be characterized only after the peak T cell response. Vaccine-associated CD4 TCRs spanned the whole spike protein, with dominant responses in regions 160-218 and 743-854. The 56-69-year group was small, and its depth increase did not reach significance, likely because of low power. After two AZD1222 doses, both the breadth and the depth of spike-specific TCRs were significantly higher than at day 0 and than in MenACWY recipients. Nearly half of unique spike-specific TCRs reportedly recognized epitopes outside regions mutated in the B.1.351 and B.1.1.7 variants.

The CDR3 regions of human TCRbeta chains were subjected to immunosequencing. The original methods were these. Repertoire TCRs were matched against a reference library of SARS-CoV-2-specific TCRs generated with the MIRA antigen-specificity platform. Breadth was defined as the fraction of unique TCRs that were SARS-CoV-2-associated, and depth was defined as the fraction of total T cells that were SARS-CoV-2-associated. Using the MIRA data, every spike-specific TCR was mapped to the spike region that the TCR reacted to and assigned to either a CD4 or a CD8 class. Log10-transformed breadth and depth values were compared by one-way ANOVA with Sidak's multiple comparisons tests. What TCRdb holds here is the immuneACCESS table cut down to in-frame rearrangements. Part of the clones is not present; checked against another copy, under half of the missing clones reflect an unresolved V gene, and the others are unexplained. V and J calls and clone size come straight from that table; D and trimming were deduced from the DNA. The sample contains 90,000 to 150,000 clones, 70% to 90% of them found a single time. The ten top clones hold roughly 2.4% of the sample.

In this sample, this clone turned up a few times. The specificity of this receptor is unknown. Base qualities were left out, and no much larger clone turns up one base away. Taken with the paper, the label for time point translates to: baseline before first vaccination. Vaccinee samples were obtained from the UK trials COV001 and COV002, which included a single-blind randomized controlled phase 2/3 trial of AZD1222 (ChAdOx1 nCoV-19) in healthy adults. For TCRbeta chain sequencing, PBMC samples were collected from trial participants at day 0 and at day 28 after the second dose. The source of this sequence is an adult in good health. The sample here was peripheral blood, taken on day 0 of AZD1222 vaccination. This receptor chain uses TRBV3-1 (or the pseudogene TRBV3-2) and TRBJ2-7; the D element might be TRBD1 or TRBD2, as each aligns at 6 bases. Here is the DNA: TGTGCCAGCAGCCACGGGGGCGGGGAGCAGTACTTC. The resulting protein is CASSHGGGEQYF.